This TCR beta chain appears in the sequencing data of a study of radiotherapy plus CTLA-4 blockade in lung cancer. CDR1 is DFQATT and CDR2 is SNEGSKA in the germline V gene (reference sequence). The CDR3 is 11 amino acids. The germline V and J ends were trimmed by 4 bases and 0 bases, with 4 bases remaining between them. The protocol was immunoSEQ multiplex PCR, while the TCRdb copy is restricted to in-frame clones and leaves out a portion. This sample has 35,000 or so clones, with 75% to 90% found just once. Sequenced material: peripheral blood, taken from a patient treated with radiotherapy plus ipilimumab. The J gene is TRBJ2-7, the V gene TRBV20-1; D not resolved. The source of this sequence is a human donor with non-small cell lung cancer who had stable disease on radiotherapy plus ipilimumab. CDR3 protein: CSANSSYEQYF. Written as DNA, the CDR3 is TGCAGTGCTAACAGCTCCTACGAGCAGTACTTC.